Listed below are T cell receptor beta chains from one sample, sequenced in a study of cytomegalovirus exposure and HLA in healthy donors. Profiled with immunoSEQ multiplex PCR; TCRdb holds only in-frame clones, not every one. Here the sample spans roughly 100,000 clones, about 12% being singletons. Sequences were obtained from PBMCs. The receptors originated from a man aged 35 to 55 in good health and CMV-seropositive. CDR3s include the opening cysteine and the closing phenylalanine or tryptophan. A D gene is named only where the DNA matches it firmly. Part of the rows lack a size; the others show once, few, many or a class for expanded clones.

CASSPVADTQYF,TGTGCCAGCAGCCCGGTTGCAGATACGCAGTATTTT,.,TRBV27,TRBJ2-3,.,12
CAWSPITNEKLFF,TGTGCCTGGAGTCCCATAACTAATGAAAAACTGTTTTTT,.,TRBV30,TRBJ1-4,.,13
CASSDSMGPSEQYF,TGTGCCAGCAGTGATTCGATGGGCCCGAGCGAGCAGTACTTC,.,TRBV2,TRBJ2-7,few,14
CASSSPYVGYTF,TGTGCCAGCAGCTCCCCCTATGTTGGCTACACCTTC,.,TRBV9,TRBJ1-2,.,12
CASSGAGVDTGELFF,TGTGCCAGCAGTGGAGCGGGAGTGGACACCGGGGAGCTGTTTTTT,TRBD2,TRBV9,TRBJ2-2,.,15
CASSLTGGDLRGQYF,TGTGCCAGTAGTCTGACAGGGGGCGATCTACGAGGGCAGTACTTC,TRBD1,TRBV19,TRBJ2-7,few,15
CASSQVLDSTYEQYF,TGCGCCAGCAGCCAAGTTCTGGACAGCACCTACGAGCAGTACTTC,.,TRBV4-1,TRBJ2-7,.,15
CASSEWAGRTEAFF,TGTGCCAGCAGTGAATGGGCAGGGCGGACTGAAGCTTTCTTT,.,TRBV25-1,TRBJ1-1,few,14
CASSLVAGATGELFF,TGTGCCAGCAGTTTAGTGGCGGGAGCGACCGGGGAGCTGTTTTTT,TRBD2,TRBV27,TRBJ2-2,few,15
CASSWPGQGRTEAFF,TGCGCCAGCAGCTGGCCGGGACAGGGTAGAACTGAAGCTTTCTTT,TRBD1,TRBV4-3,TRBJ1-1,.,15
CASSGATSSYEQYF,TGCGCCAGCAGCGGGGCAACGAGCTCCTACGAGCAGTACTTC,.,TRBV5-1,TRBJ2-7,few,14
CASSPAGDGTEAFF,TGTGCCAGCTCACCAGCAGGGGATGGGACTGAAGCTTTCTTT,.,TRBV18,TRBJ1-1,few,14
CASSLSAPGLYITYTQYF,TGTGCCAGCAGTTTATCTGCCCCGGGACTATACATCACATATACGCAGTATTTT,TRBD2,TRBV27,TRBJ2-3,.,18
CAWSPAGGEQYF,TGTGCCTGGAGCCCAGCCGGGGGCGAGCAGTACTTC,.,TRBV30,TRBJ2-7,.,12
CASTLTSTDTQYF,TGTGCCAGCACTCTAACTAGCACAGATACGCAGTATTTT,.,TRBV7-9,TRBJ2-3,.,13
CASSLFVNTEAFF,TGTGCCAGCAGCTTATTTGTAAACACTGAAGCTTTCTTT,.,TRBV11-3,TRBJ1-1,.,13
CASSFTGQPQHF,TGTGCCAGCAGTTTTACAGGTCAGCCCCAGCATTTT,.,TRBV2,TRBJ1-5,.,12
CASSGLAGVGEQFF,TGTGCCAGCAGCGGACTAGCGGGAGTAGGGGAGCAGTTCTTC,TRBD2,TRBV9,TRBJ2-1,.,14
CASRHLFWGDRGWQPQHF,TGTGCCAGCAGACATTTGTTTTGGGGGGACAGGGGATGGCAGCCCCAGCATTTT,TRBD1,TRBV27,TRBJ1-5,.,18
CASSQEIGSSNQPQHF,TGCGCCAGCAGCCAAGAAATTGGCAGTAGCAATCAGCCCCAGCATTTT,.,TRBV4-3,TRBJ1-5,few,16
CASSQGLAASSYEQYF,TGCGCCAGCAGCCAGGGACTAGCGGCTAGCTCCTACGAGCAGTACTTC,TRBD2,TRBV5-1,TRBJ2-7,.,16
CASSEGQGSNQPQHF,TGTGCCAGCAGCGAGGGACAGGGGAGCAATCAGCCCCAGCATTTT,TRBD1,TRBV6-6,TRBJ1-5,few,15
CASSTSGLREETQYF,TGTGCCAGCAGCACGAGCGGCCTAAGGGAAGAGACCCAGTACTTC,.,TRBV11-2,TRBJ2-5,few,15
CASSESLAFSYNEQFF,TGTGCCAGCAGTGAAAGCCTAGCGTTCTCCTACAATGAGCAGTTCTTC,.,TRBV2,TRBJ2-1,.,16
CASSARTSGISDTQYF,TGTGCCAGCAGCGCGCGGACTAGCGGGATCTCTGATACGCAGTATTTT,TRBD2,TRBV7-9,TRBJ2-3,.,16
CASSTGGRPGTGLHTGELFF,TGTGCCAGCAGCACGGGGGGCCGTCCCGGGACAGGGCTACACACCGGGGAGCTGTTTTTT,TRBD1,TRBV7-8,TRBJ2-2,few,20
CACGAASSTDTQYF,TGCGCCTGCGGAGCGGCGTCTAGCACAGATACGCAGTATTTT,.,TRBV5-1,TRBJ2-3,.,14
CASSSNREETQYF,TGTGCCAGCAGCTCGAACAGGGAAGAGACCCAGTACTTC,.,TRBV7-8,TRBJ2-5,.,13
CASSLLLRGGNTQYF,TGCGCCAGCAGCCTACTACTGCGCGGGGGGAATACGCAGTATTTT,TRBD2,TRBV5-1,TRBJ2-3,.,15
CASSDPQDRSNYTIYF,TGTGCCAGCAGTGACCCCCAGGACAGGAGTAACTACACCATATATTTT,TRBD1,TRBV25-1,TRBJ1-3,.,16
CASSLQQLNTEAFF,TGCGCCAGCAGCCTCCAACAGCTGAACACTGAAGCTTTCTTT,.,TRBV4-1,TRBJ1-1,few,14
CASSDGTGRNYGYTF,TGCGCCAGCAGCGATGGGACAGGGAGGAACTATGGCTACACCTTC,TRBD1,TRBV5-1,TRBJ1-2,once,15
CASSSGQGYNEQFF,TGTGCCAGCAGTTCGGGACAGGGATACAATGAGCAGTTCTTC,TRBD1,TRBV27,TRBJ2-1,.,14
CAGYGRSHGYTF,TGTGCCGGATATGGGAGAAGCCATGGCTACACCTTC,.,TRBV28,TRBJ1-2,.,12
CASSWAGLNTEAFF,TGTGCCAGTAGTTGGGCAGGGTTGAACACTGAAGCTTTCTTT,.,TRBV19,TRBJ1-1,few,14
CASGPNRTGAFFQAGLYNEQFF,TGTGCTAGTGGCCCGAACCGGACAGGGGCGTTTTTTCAGGCGGGGTTATACAATGAGCAGTTCTTC,TRBD1,TRBV12-5,TRBJ2-1,.,22
CASSAQVPYEQYF,TGTGCCAGCTCAGCGCAGGTACCCTACGAGCAGTACTTC,.,TRBV18,TRBJ2-7,.,13
CASSPGTLWGGGYTF,TGCGCCAGCAGCCCCGGGACTTTATGGGGCGGTGGCTACACCTTC,.,TRBV5-1,TRBJ1-2,.,15
CASSFGDRSGEQYF,TGTGCCAGCAGCTTCGGGGACAGATCTGGCGAGCAGTACTTC,TRBD1,TRBV5-8,TRBJ2-7,few,14
CAWSPGQGGSAQHF,TGTGCCTGGAGTCCGGGACAGGGTGGGTCGGCCCAGCATTTT,TRBD1,TRBV30,TRBJ1-5,.,14
CASSLPLGTGPYEQYF,TGTGCCAGCAGCTTACCCCTCGGGACAGGCCCCTACGAGCAGTACTTC,TRBD1,TRBV11-2,TRBJ2-7,few,16
CASSILRGETQYF,TGTGCCAGTAGTATACTCCGGGGGGAGACCCAGTACTTC,.,TRBV19,TRBJ2-5,few,13
CASSQFGGPYEQYF,TGCGCCAGCAGCCAGTTTGGTGGCCCCTACGAGCAGTACTTC,.,TRBV4-3,TRBJ2-7,few,14
CASSTRLGSTYNEQFF,TGTGCCAGCAGCACTCGACTAGGATCAACCTACAATGAGCAGTTCTTC,.,TRBV7-9,TRBJ2-1,.,16
CATSTSGNTGELFF,TGTGCCACCAGCACTAGCGGGAACACCGGGGAGCTGTTTTTT,TRBD2,TRBV15,TRBJ2-2,few,14
CASSFRVRTEAFF,TGTGCCAGCAGTTTCAGGGTGAGGACTGAAGCTTTCTTT,.,TRBV27,TRBJ1-1,.,13
CASSLGARGRSYEQYF,TGTGCCAGCAGTTTGGGGGCGAGGGGTCGCTCCTACGAGCAGTACTTC,.,TRBV6-5,TRBJ2-7,.,16
CASSQGTSGSIETQYF,TGTGCCAGCAGCCAGGGGACTAGCGGGAGTATAGAGACCCAGTACTTC,TRBD2,TRBV4-2,TRBJ2-5,few,16
CASSPVRDPNTEAFF,TGTGCCAGCAGCCCCGTCCGGGATCCGAACACTGAAGCTTTCTTT,.,TRBV7-9,TRBJ1-1,.,15
CASSLYNYGYTF,TGTGCCAGCAGCTTATATAACTATGGCTACACCTTC,.,TRBV7-2,TRBJ1-2,.,12
CASSGTENEKLFF,TGTGCCAGCAGTGGGACAGAGAATGAAAAACTGTTTTTT,TRBD1,TRBV7-9,TRBJ1-4,.,13
CAWSGVSGMRNQETQYF,TGTGCCTGGAGTGGCGTTAGCGGGATGCGTAACCAAGAGACCCAGTACTTC,TRBD2,TRBV30,TRBJ2-5,.,17
CASTSGEILTEAFF,TGTGCCAGCACCAGCGGGGAGATTCTGACTGAAGCTTTCTTT,.,TRBV28,TRBJ1-1,.,14
CASKGGVSGEQFF,TGTGCCAGCAAAGGCGGGGTTTCAGGTGAGCAGTTCTTC,.,TRBV25-1,TRBJ2-1,.,13
CASSSGFSIQYF,TGTGCCAGCAGCTCGGGGTTCTCCATTCAGTACTTC,.,TRBV5-6,TRBJ2-4,.,12
CASSLFLQETQYF,TGTGCCAGCAGCTTATTCCTGCAAGAGACCCAGTACTTC,.,TRBV11-3,TRBJ2-5,few,13
CASSPGVYTQYF,TGTGCCAGCAGCCCGGGGGTTTATACGCAGTATTTT,.,TRBV6-5,TRBJ2-3,few,12
CASSPRQGMAGELFF,TGTGCCAGCTCACCACGGCAGGGGATGGCCGGGGAGCTGTTTTTT,.,TRBV18,TRBJ2-2,few,15
CASRYRDSSYEQYF,TGCGCCAGCAGGTACCGGGACAGCTCCTACGAGCAGTACTTC,TRBD1,TRBV5-1,TRBJ2-7,few,14